Listed below are T cell receptor beta chains from one sample, sequenced in a study of blood T cell repertoires in COVID-19. The method was immunoSEQ multiplex PCR; TCRdb's version includes in-frame clones alone and lacks a portion of them. The sample has about 140,000 clones; over 75% are singletons. The sample comprised peripheral blood. These receptors all stem from a man aged 45 to 65 with acute or convalescent COVID-19. Both conserved end residues are part of each CDR3. The D gene is left open where the match is weak. A clone size is listed for some rows: how often the clone was seen (once, few, many), or a class if it is expanded.

D gene: .; clone size: .; J gene: TRBJ2-5; V gene: TRBV20-1; CDR3 length: 10; CDR3 DNA: TGCAGTGCTAGCGAAGAGACCCAGTACTTC; CDR3 protein: CSASEETQYF
D gene: .; clone size: .; J gene: TRBJ2-1; V gene: TRBV25-1; CDR3 length: 13; CDR3 DNA: TGTGCCAGCAGATACAACCAGGACAATGAGCAGTTCTTC; CDR3 protein: CASRYNQDNEQFF
D gene: .; clone size: .; J gene: TRBJ1-6; V gene: TRBV6-1; CDR3 length: 15; CDR3 DNA: TGTGCCAGCAGTGAAGCATACGGGGTGAATTCACCCCTCCACTTT; CDR3 protein: CASSEAYGVNSPLHF
D gene: .; clone size: .; J gene: TRBJ2-5; V gene: TRBV6-5; CDR3 length: 13; CDR3 DNA: TGTGCCAGCAGGGATAGCGTTAGAGAGACCCAGTACTTC; CDR3 protein: CASRDSVRETQYF
D gene: TRBD1; clone size: .; J gene: TRBJ2-7; V gene: TRBV6-6; CDR3 length: 16; CDR3 DNA: TGTGCCAGCAGTACCCCCCGTAGGGTAGGGGGCGACGAGCAGTACTTC; CDR3 protein: CASSTPRRVGGDEQYF
D gene: .; clone size: .; J gene: TRBJ2-3; V gene: TRBV11-3; CDR3 length: 15; CDR3 DNA: TGTGCCAGCAGCTTCACAGGGTCAGGCACAGATACGCAGTATTTT; CDR3 protein: CASSFTGSGTDTQYF
D gene: .; clone size: .; J gene: TRBJ2-7; V gene: TRBV6-5; CDR3 length: 15; CDR3 DNA: TGTGCCAGCAGTTACGCCGGGACTGTGGCCTACGAGCAGTACTTC; CDR3 protein: CASSYAGTVAYEQYF
D gene: TRBD2; clone size: .; J gene: TRBJ2-1; V gene: TRBV10-3; CDR3 length: 18; CDR3 DNA: TGTGCCATCAGCCTAGCGGGAGGGCCCTTAAGCTCCTACAATGAGCAGTTCTTC; CDR3 protein: CAISLAGGPLSSYNEQFF
D gene: TRBD1; clone size: .; J gene: TRBJ1-4; V gene: TRBV9; CDR3 length: 14; CDR3 DNA: TGTGCCAGCAGCGTAGCTACAGGGGGTGAAAAACTGTTTTTT; CDR3 protein: CASSVATGGEKLFF
D gene: .; clone size: .; J gene: TRBJ1-1; V gene: TRBV7-2; CDR3 length: 15; CDR3 DNA: TGTGCCAGCAGCGCTCCACCTAGGGGTTACACTGAAGCTTTCTTT; CDR3 protein: CASSAPPRGYTEAFF
D gene: .; clone size: .; J gene: TRBJ2-7; V gene: TRBV7-3; CDR3 length: 16; CDR3 DNA: TGTGCCAGCAGCAAACCCGGGGTAAGAGGGACCTACGAGCAGTACTTC; CDR3 protein: CASSKPGVRGTYEQYF
D gene: .; clone size: few; J gene: TRBJ2-2; V gene: TRBV5-4; CDR3 length: 13; CDR3 DNA: TGTGCCAGCAGCTTGGAGCAGGGTCGGGAGCTGTTTTTT; CDR3 protein: CASSLEQGRELFF
D gene: TRBD1; clone size: once; J gene: TRBJ1-2; V gene: TRBV3-1/TRBV3-2; CDR3 length: 17; CDR3 DNA: TGTGCCAGCAGCCAAGAAATCGAGGAGGGGGCGAGCTATGGCTACACCTTC; CDR3 protein: CASSQEIEEGASYGYTF
D gene: TRBD2; clone size: .; J gene: TRBJ2-7; V gene: TRBV10-1; CDR3 length: 18; CDR3 DNA: TGCGCCAGCAGTGAGTCTCTAGCGGGGGGGCGGGCCTTCGACGAGCAGTACTTC; CDR3 protein: CASSESLAGGRAFDEQYF
D gene: .; clone size: few; J gene: TRBJ1-6; V gene: TRBV6-5; CDR3 length: 15; CDR3 DNA: TGTGCCAGCAGTTACTCGTCGGGTACCAATTCACCCCTCCACTTT; CDR3 protein: CASSYSSGTNSPLHF
D gene: TRBD2; clone size: .; J gene: TRBJ2-3; V gene: TRBV5-6; CDR3 length: 15; CDR3 DNA: TGTGCCAGCAGCGCTAGCGGGAAAAGGGCAGATACGCAGTATTTT; CDR3 protein: CASSASGKRADTQYF
D gene: TRBD1; clone size: .; J gene: TRBJ1-6; V gene: TRBV5-1; CDR3 length: 15; CDR3 DNA: TGCGCCAGCAGCTTCGCCGGGACAGGGGACTCACCCCTCCACTTT; CDR3 protein: CASSFAGTGDSPLHF
D gene: .; clone size: .; J gene: TRBJ1-6; V gene: TRBV27; CDR3 length: 12; CDR3 DNA: TGTGCCAGCAGCCGTTTGAGATCACCCCTCCACTTT; CDR3 protein: CASSRLRSPLHF
D gene: .; clone size: .; J gene: TRBJ1-5; V gene: TRBV6-5; CDR3 length: 12; CDR3 DNA: TGTGCCAGCAGCCACCCGGGACAGCCCCAGCATTTT; CDR3 protein: CASSHPGQPQHF
D gene: TRBD1; clone size: .; J gene: TRBJ1-1; V gene: TRBV7-9; CDR3 length: 16; CDR3 DNA: TGTGCCAGCAGCTTAATGCGGGACAGGGCCACGGGTGAAGCTTTCTTT; CDR3 protein: CASSLMRDRATGEAFF
D gene: .; clone size: .; J gene: TRBJ1-1; V gene: TRBV5-4; CDR3 length: 15; CDR3 DNA: TGTGCCAGCAGCGAAGCGCTGGTTTCGAACACTGAAGCTTTCTTT; CDR3 protein: CASSEALVSNTEAFF
D gene: TRBD1; clone size: .; J gene: TRBJ1-6; V gene: TRBV18; CDR3 length: 15; CDR3 DNA: TGTGCCAGCTCACCCGAGGGACAGGGCTATTCACCCCTCCACTTT; CDR3 protein: CASSPEGQGYSPLHF
D gene: .; clone size: few; J gene: TRBJ1-1; V gene: TRBV29-1; CDR3 length: 11; CDR3 DNA: TGCAGCGTCCACAGGGAGACTGAAGCTTTCTTT; CDR3 protein: CSVHRETEAFF
D gene: TRBD1; clone size: .; J gene: TRBJ1-1; V gene: TRBV5-1; CDR3 length: 13; CDR3 DNA: TGCGCCAGCAGCCGGGACAGGATTACTGAAGCTTTCTTT; CDR3 protein: CASSRDRITEAFF
D gene: TRBD2; clone size: .; J gene: TRBJ2-3; V gene: TRBV29-1; CDR3 length: 13; CDR3 DNA: TGCAGCGTTGAACTAGCGGGCACAGATACGCAGTATTTT; CDR3 protein: CSVELAGTDTQYF
D gene: .; clone size: few; J gene: TRBJ1-2; V gene: TRBV5-1; CDR3 length: 13; CDR3 DNA: TGCGCCAGCAGCCCGGACGGGGGGAATGGCTACACCTTC; CDR3 protein: CASSPDGGNGYTF
D gene: TRBD1; clone size: .; J gene: TRBJ1-5; V gene: TRBV19; CDR3 length: 15; CDR3 DNA: TGTGCCAGTAGAAGGGACAGCTTCTCCAATCAGCCCCAGCATTTT; CDR3 protein: CASRRDSFSNQPQHF
D gene: TRBD2; clone size: .; J gene: TRBJ2-1; V gene: TRBV18; CDR3 length: 14; CDR3 DNA: TGTGCCAGCTCACCTGCTCGGGGGGGCAATGAGCAGTTCTTC; CDR3 protein: CASSPARGGNEQFF
D gene: TRBD1; clone size: once; J gene: TRBJ1-1; V gene: TRBV6-5; CDR3 length: 14; CDR3 DNA: TGTGCCAGCAGTTTGGACAGGCGGTACACTGAAGCTTTCTTT; CDR3 protein: CASSLDRRYTEAFF
D gene: TRBD1; clone size: .; J gene: TRBJ1-2; V gene: TRBV19; CDR3 length: 14; CDR3 DNA: TGTGCCAGTAGTCCGGACAGGGCCAACTATGGCTACACCTTC; CDR3 protein: CASSPDRANYGYTF
D gene: TRBD1; clone size: .; J gene: TRBJ1-5; V gene: TRBV23-1; CDR3 length: 14; CDR3 DNA: TGCGCCACCCAGGGGGCTCCAGGCAATCAGCCCCAGCATTTT; CDR3 protein: CATQGAPGNQPQHF
D gene: TRBD2; clone size: .; J gene: TRBJ2-3; V gene: TRBV24-1; CDR3 length: 19; CDR3 DNA: TGTGCCACCAGTGGTACCGGGACTAGCGGGAGTGGTAGGACAGATACGCAGTATTTT; CDR3 protein: CATSGTGTSGSGRTDTQYF
D gene: TRBD1; clone size: .; J gene: TRBJ1-1; V gene: TRBV5-1; CDR3 length: 16; CDR3 DNA: TGCGCCAGCAGCTCGAATTGGGACAGGTTTAACACTGAAGCTTTCTTT; CDR3 protein: CASSSNWDRFNTEAFF
D gene: .; clone size: .; J gene: TRBJ1-6; V gene: TRBV4-1; CDR3 length: 16; CDR3 DNA: TGCGCCAGCAGCCAAGATCTCACTCCCGGTGGTTCACCCCTCCACTTT; CDR3 protein: CASSQDLTPGGSPLHF
D gene: .; clone size: .; J gene: TRBJ2-2; V gene: TRBV2; CDR3 length: 15; CDR3 DNA: TGTGCCAGCAGTGAGACAGGGAGGTCCACCGGGGAGCTGTTTTTT; CDR3 protein: CASSETGRSTGELFF
D gene: TRBD2; clone size: once; J gene: TRBJ2-1; V gene: TRBV7-9; CDR3 length: 16; CDR3 DNA: TGTGCCAGCAGCTTTCTTACTAGCGGCTCCTACAATGAGCAGTTCTTC; CDR3 protein: CASSFLTSGSYNEQFF
D gene: TRBD2; clone size: .; J gene: TRBJ2-5; V gene: TRBV5-1; CDR3 length: 17; CDR3 DNA: TGCGCCAGCAGCTTGGGAGGAGGCGGGGGTAACGTTGAGACCCAGTACTTC; CDR3 protein: CASSLGGGGGNVETQYF
D gene: TRBD2; clone size: .; J gene: TRBJ2-3; V gene: TRBV30; CDR3 length: 15; CDR3 DNA: TGTGCCTGGGGTGCGCTAGCGGCGTCGTTGGATACGCAGTATTTT; CDR3 protein: CAWGALAASLDTQYF
D gene: .; clone size: .; J gene: TRBJ1-1; V gene: TRBV4-1; CDR3 length: 15; CDR3 DNA: TGCGCCAGCAGCCAAACGACAGAAATGAACACTGAAGCTTTCTTT; CDR3 protein: CASSQTTEMNTEAFF
D gene: .; clone size: .; J gene: TRBJ2-7; V gene: TRBV7-2; CDR3 length: 12; CDR3 DNA: TGTGCCAGCAGTCCAGGGACCTACGAGCAGTACTTC; CDR3 protein: CASSPGTYEQYF
D gene: TRBD1; clone size: .; J gene: TRBJ1-4; V gene: TRBV30; CDR3 length: 17; CDR3 DNA: TGTGCCTGGAGTGCCCTCGGGGGAACAGGGGGAGGTGAAAAACTGTTTTTT; CDR3 protein: CAWSALGGTGGGEKLFF
D gene: TRBD1; clone size: .; J gene: TRBJ2-1; V gene: TRBV19; CDR3 length: 15; CDR3 DNA: TGTGCCAGTAGTTCAGGGGGACAGAAATACAATGAGCAGTTCTTC; CDR3 protein: CASSSGGQKYNEQFF
D gene: .; clone size: .; J gene: TRBJ2-3; V gene: TRBV9; CDR3 length: 15; CDR3 DNA: TGTGCCAGCAGCGCCTACGCGACTAGCACAGATACGCAGTATTTT; CDR3 protein: CASSAYATSTDTQYF
D gene: .; clone size: .; J gene: TRBJ1-1; V gene: TRBV10-3; CDR3 length: 12; CDR3 DNA: TGTGCCATCAGTGGGGAGGCCACTGAAGCTTTCTTT; CDR3 protein: CAISGEATEAFF